The 26 T cell receptor beta chains below come from one sample, sequenced in a study of shared clonotypes between healthy human individuals. CD45RO negativity and positive selection for CCR7 defined naive CD8 cells, a population that excluded terminally differentiated effector memory CD45RA+ cells. Sequencing used immunoSEQ multiplex PCR; TCRdb keeps in-frame clones, though not all of them. There are 700,000 to 950,000 clones in the sample; 96% occur only once, and approximately 0.2% lies in the top ten. The sample consisted of naive CD8+ T cells sorted from blood. The receptors originated from a young man in good health.

The rearrangement links TRBV6-6 to TRBJ2-1; 7 nucleotides match TRBD2. Germline V gene data show CDR1 as MNHNY and CDR2 as SVGAGI (reference sequence). There are 16 residues in the CDR3. Trimming took 2 bases from V and 6 from J; bases not matched to a gene: 10. The CDR3 sequence is CASSYGLGREINEQFF. CDR3 DNA sequence: TGTGCCAGCAGTTACGGGCTGGGGCGGGAGATCAATGAGCAGTTCTTC.

Here the CDR3 DNA reads TGTGCCAGCAGCGTTTCTAGCGGGAAATCCTACGAGCAGTACTTC. Its translation is CASSVSSGKSYEQYF. The genes are TRBV9 and TRBJ2-7; TRBD2 matches 9 bases. Germline CDR1 is SGDLS and CDR2 is YYNGEE. J was trimmed by 1 base and V by 2 bases; bases with no gene match: 4. CDR3 size: 15 residues.

The rearrangement joins TRBV7-8 to TRBJ2-1; maybe TRBD2 (5 bases). The V end lost 2 bases, the J end lost 4 bases, and 27 bases lay between the germline ends. Germline V gives CDR1 SGHVS, CDR2 FQNEAQ. The CDR3 has 20 amino acids. The CDR3 spells CASSLYHRSFTERAYNEQFF. The CDR3 DNA follows: TGTGCCAGCAGCTTATACCACCGTTCATTCACAGAGAGGGCTTACAATGAGCAGTTCTTC.

The chain recombines TRBV15 with TRBJ2-1; D gene ambiguous. V lost 1 base and J lost 6, with 10 bases in between. The CDR3 extends over 14 amino acids. CDR1 is LNHNV, CDR2 YYDKDF, per germline (reference sequence). CDR3 loop: CATSRVATVNEQFF. CDR3 nucleotide sequence: TGTGCCACCAGCAGAGTAGCCACGGTCAATGAGCAGTTCTTC.

The chain joins TRBV27 to TRBJ1-1; tentative D call: TRBD1 (6 bases). This CDR3 spans 15 amino acids. Trimming took 4 bases from V and 1 from J, leaving 13 bases between them. Germline CDR1 MNHEY, CDR2 SMNVEV (reference sequence). DNA of the CDR3: TGTGCCAGCAGTTCCCGGACAGCCCAGAACACTGAAGCTTTCTTT. The encoded protein is CASSSRTAQNTEAFF.

The rearrangement links TRBV9 to TRBJ2-6; perhaps TRBD1 as D (5 bases). Trimming cost V 4 bases and J 2 bases, with 10 bases left between them. The CDR3 consists of 15 residues. Germline V gives CDR1 SGDLS, CDR2 YYNGEE. For the CDR3, the DNA is TGTGCCAGCAGCCCCTGGACAACTGGGGCCAACGTCCTGACTTTC. Encoded protein: CASSPWTTGANVLTF.

The chain couples TRBV11-3 to TRBJ2-1, with TRBD2 matching 9 bases. The junction had 6 bases not matched to a gene; V was cut back by 4 bases and J by 5 bases. This CDR3 has 15 residues. Looked up from germline, CDR1 is SGHNT and CDR2 is YENEEA. The CDR3 here is CASSSLLAGNNEQFF. The CDR3 nucleotides read TGTGCCAGCAGCTCACTACTAGCGGGTAACAATGAGCAGTTCTTC.

Comments on this clone: The same CDR3 can be traced to other DNA sequences in this sample. This chain connects TRBV27 to TRBJ2-2; D is uncertain. Between the trimmed V and J ends, which lost 6 bases and 1 base, there was a span of 3 bases. This CDR3 region has 12 residues. CDR1 MNHEY and CDR2 SMNVEV come from the germline V gene (reference sequence). DNA of the CDR3: TGTGCCAGCAGCAAGAACACCGGGGAGCTGTTTTTT. It codes for CASSKNTGELFF.

This chain links TRBV9 with TRBJ2-5, with 15 bases matching TRBD2. V dropped 4 bases and J dropped 1; count of bases not matched to a gene: 8. The CDR3 totals 18 residues. Germline CDR1 reads SGDLS; CDR2 reads YYNGEE. The CDR3 here is CASSLGLAGGVGQETQYF. The CDR3 bases are TGTGCCAGCAGCCTGGGACTAGCGGGGGGTGTAGGCCAAGAGACCCAGTACTTC.

The rearrangement joins TRBV7-9 to TRBJ1-1, with D possibly matching TRBD1 (6 bases). The CDR3 extends over 17 amino acids. CDR1 is SEHNR, CDR2 FQNEAQ, per germline (reference sequence). The V gene lost 1 base and the J gene lost 2 bases, with 17 bases spanning the gap. CDR3 sequence (DNA): TGTGCCAGCAGCTTAGGAATATCCGGGACACAAAACACTGAAGCTTTCTTT. Translated, it gives CASSLGISGTQNTEAFF. The full variable domain, in which reference TRBV7-9 and TRBJ1-1 provide the parts outside the CDR3, is DTGVSQNPRHKITKRGQNVTFRCDPISEHNRLYWYRQTLGQGPEFLTYFQNEAQLEKSRLLSDRFSAERPKGSFSTLEIQRTEQGDSAMYLCASSLGISGTQNTEAFFGQGTRLTVV.

The chain has TRBV7-2 and TRBJ2-7; D is perhaps TRBD2 (5 bases). CDR3 length: 12 residues. CDR1 and CDR2 from the germline V gene are SGHTA and FQGNSA. V was cut by 5 bases and J by 5 bases, with 10 bases left in between. Here the CDR3 DNA reads TGTGCCAGCAGCCTTAGCGTCCACGAGCAGTACTTC. Its translation: CASSLSVHEQYF.

J is TRBJ2-1 and V is TRBV29-1; D is perhaps TRBD1 (5 bases). The CDR3 has 13 residues. CDR1 and CDR2 from the germline V gene are SQVTM and ANQGSEA. V was trimmed by 3 bases and J by 6 bases, leaving 12 bases between them. The CDR3 spells CSVELDNLNEQFF. In DNA, the CDR3 is TGCAGCGTTGAGTTGGACAACCTCAATGAGCAGTTCTTC.

The chain uses TRBV4-3 and TRBJ1-3; D might be TRBD1 (5 bases). Trimming stripped 3 bases from V and 0 bases from J, with 12 bases between. The germline gives CDR1 LGHNA, CDR2 YSLEER. This CDR3 has 16 residues. The CDR3 DNA follows: TGCGCCAGCAGCCAGAGCAGGGTCTCCTCTGGAAACACCATATATTTT. Translation: CASSQSRVSSGNTIYF.

This clone has just one count. The chain carries TRBV27 and TRBJ2-7; 9 bases align to TRBD2. This CDR3 has 14 residues. V lost 8 bases, J lost 6 bases, and 11 bases stayed unmatched. From germline, CDR1 is MNHEY and CDR2 SMNVEV (reference sequence). CDR3 residues: CASAKLAGLGEQYF. The CDR3, as DNA: TGTGCCAGCGCCAAACTAGCGGGTTTGGGCGAGCAGTACTTC.

In the case of this clone: The identical CDR3 is also encoded by other nucleotide sequences in the sample. The chain has TRBV9 and TRBJ2-7; D is perhaps TRBD1 (6 bases). CDR3 length: 14 residues. V lost 0 bases and J lost 4, with 11 bases in between. Germline CDR1 reads SGDLS; CDR2 reads YYNGEE. Here the CDR3 reads CASSVVAGDYEQYF. In DNA form, the CDR3 reads TGTGCCAGCAGCGTAGTGGCAGGGGATTACGAGCAGTACTTC.

The CDR3 region is CASSDTGSGNTIYF. The CDR3 DNA reads as TGTGCCAGCAGTGACACGGGATCTGGAAACACCATATATTTT. The chain joins TRBV25-1 to TRBJ1-3; no firm D call. CDR1 and CDR2 from the germline V gene are MGHDK and SYGVNS. The CDR3 covers 14 residues. V dropped 3 bases and J dropped 1 base, with 7 bases sitting between them.

V and J are TRBV10-3 and TRBJ2-6; 7 bases fit TRBD1. CDR1 ENHRY and CDR2 SYGVKD come from the germline V gene. CDR3 size: 14 residues. V shed 10 bases and J 2 bases; nucleotides not matched to a gene: 5. The CDR3 reads CATDQGAGANVLTF. Here the CDR3 DNA reads TGTGCCACCGACCAGGGGGCTGGGGCCAACGTCCTGACTTTC.

The table lists this clone with a count of one. The chain carries TRBV5-8 and TRBJ1-3; D not resolved. The CDR3 contains 12 residues. V was clipped by 1 base and J by 3 bases, with 2 bases between them. Germline V CDR1 and CDR2: SGHTS, YDEGEE. This CDR3 is CASSLFGNTIYF. CDR3 nucleotide sequence: TGTGCCAGCAGCTTGTTTGGAAACACCATATATTTT.

This chain joins TRBV30 and TRBJ2-3, with 8 bases that match TRBD1. The junction had 7 bases not matched to a gene; V was cut back by 5 bases and J by 6 bases. The length of the CDR3 is 13 residues. Per the germline V gene, CDR1 is GTSNPN and CDR2 is SVGIG (reference sequence). CDR3 nucleotide sequence: TGTGCCTGGTCGGACAGGGTAACTGATACGCAGTATTTT. This encodes CAWSDRVTDTQYF.

This sequence joins TRBV6-5 and TRBJ1-1; TRBD1 agrees at 7 bases. The CDR3 is 14 amino acids. V was clipped by 6 bases and J by 1 base; unmatched bases: 5. Germline V lookup: CDR1 MNHEY, CDR2 SVGAGI. The CDR3 nucleotides are TGTGCCAGCAGCCCCGGGACAGAGAACACTGAAGCTTTCTTT. Translation gives CASSPGTENTEAFF.

J is TRBJ2-1 and V is TRBV30; D is perhaps TRBD2 (5 bases). The CDR3 contains 13 residues. Germline V lookup: CDR1 GTSNPN, CDR2 SVGIG (reference sequence). V dropped 0 bases and J dropped 3 bases, with 6 bases sitting between them. The CDR3 DNA reads as TGTGCCTGGAGTGTCGGGATCTACAATGAGCAGTTCTTC. As protein: CAWSVGIYNEQFF.

This sequence joins TRBV29-1 and TRBJ2-1; D is ambiguous. The V gene lost 1 base and the J gene lost 0 bases, with 10 bases spanning the gap. This CDR3 has 15 residues. The V gene's germline CDR1 is SQVTM and CDR2 ANQGSEA. The CDR3 protein is CSVEGRGYSYNEQFF. The CDR3 DNA sequence: TGCAGCGTTGAAGGACGCGGATACTCCTACAATGAGCAGTTCTTC.

A single count supports this clone. The V gene is TRBV4-1, the J gene TRBJ2-6, with D hard to call. Germline V gene data show CDR1 as MGHRA and CDR2 as YSYEKL. Trimming removed 1 base from V and 4 bases from J, with 5 bases in between. The CDR3 spans 14 residues. CDR3 coding DNA: TGCGCCAGCAGCCAAGTCATCGGGGCCAACGTCCTGACTTTC. Its protein product is CASSQVIGANVLTF.

The genes are TRBV15 and TRBJ2-7; 7 nucleotides match TRBD1. CDR3 length: 17 residues. Germline CDR1 LNHNV, CDR2 YYDKDF (reference sequence). V lost 0 bases, J lost 4 bases, and 12 bases stayed unmatched. CDR3 loop: CATSRDIRDRVDYEQYF. CDR3 coding DNA: TGTGCCACCAGCAGAGACATCCGGGACAGAGTTGATTACGAGCAGTACTTC.

The chain combines TRBV27 with TRBJ2-7; D gene uncertain. The ends were cut back, 8 bases at V and 9 bases at J, with 14 bases in the middle. The CDR3 spans 11 residues. The germline CDR1 and CDR2 sequences are MNHEY and SMNVEV (reference sequence). The CDR3 DNA reads TGTGCCAGCGGAGTCCCCCCTTGGCAGTACTTC. Residues: CASGVPPWQYF.

This clone was observed a single time. V usage is TRBV5-5 and J usage is TRBJ1-5, with D uncertain. CDR1 is SGHKS and CDR2 is YYEKEE in the germline V gene (reference sequence). CDR3 length: 20 amino acids. The V gene lost 0 bases and the J gene lost 0 bases, with 22 bases spanning the gap. The CDR3 nucleotides are TGTGCCAGCAGCTTGGGTTCGAACCAGCCCGTAGTCTATAGCAATCAGCCCCAGCATTTT. This codes for CASSLGSNQPVVYSNQPQHF.